The 21 T cell receptor beta chains listed next were all sequenced from one sample in a study of identical twins. MiXCR, run by TCRdb on the 5' RACE reads, gives a single entry per CDR3 protein. Of around 680,000 distinct CDR3 sequences listed, 8% to 9% were seen once; the top ten hold 0.98%. The sample also formed part of further work on yellow fever vaccine responses in identical twins.

Sequencing input: PBMCs. These receptor sequences come from a woman aged 18-35 years in good health.

A few counts support this clonotype. The chain employs TRBV4-3 and TRBJ2-7, with D possibly TRBD1 on 6 matching bases. Trimming pared 4 bases from V and 7 bases from J, leaving 17 bases between. CDR3 length: 14 amino acids. The V gene's germline CDR1 is LGHNA and CDR2 YSLEER. CDR3 bases: TGCGCCAGCAGCCTAAAGACAGGACCGGGGGAGCAGTACTTC. Its protein is CASSLKTGPGEQYF.

This clonotype was picked up a small number of times. J is TRBJ2-5 and V is TRBV20-1; 7 bases fit TRBD2. V lost 7 bases to trimming and J lost 3 bases; unmatched junction nucleotides: 8. The CDR3 is 13 residues long. Germline assignment: CDR1 DFQATT and CDR2 SNEGSKA (reference sequence). The CDR3 sequence is CSVSRTREETQYF. The CDR3 DNA reads TGCAGTGTATCGCGGACTAGGGAAGAGACCCAGTACTTC.

The table lists this clonotype with a few counts. V and J are TRBV2 and TRBJ1-2, with D unresolved. The V end lost 5 bases, the J end lost 4 bases, and 14 bases lay between the germline ends. Per the germline V gene, CDR1 is SNHLY and CDR2 is FYNNEI. This CDR3 contains 14 residues. CDR3 sequence (DNA): TGTGCCAGCAGTACCCCCGAGGAAGGCTATGGCTACACCTTC. It specifies CASSTPEEGYGYTF.

This chain links TRBV12-3 or TRBV12-4 with TRBJ2-5; no definite D call. The CDR3 has 16 amino acids. Deletions cut 1 base from V and 4 bases from J, with 16 bases between. The CDR3, as DNA: TGTGCCAGCAGTTTAGGTGAACTCCCGCCCATAGAGACCCAGTACTTC. As protein: CASSLGELPPIETQYF.

The chain links TRBV6-6 to TRBJ1-2; D not certain. Trimming removed 0 bases from V and 6 bases from J, with 8 bases in between. Germline CDR1 MNHNY, CDR2 SVGAGI (reference sequence). The CDR3 extends over 13 amino acids. The CDR3 is CASSYSRDNGYTF. In DNA form, the CDR3 reads TGTGCCAGCAGTTACTCCCGGGATAATGGCTACACCTTC.

This chain joins TRBV24-1 and TRBJ1-4; D possibly corresponds to TRBD1 (6 bases). The CDR3 has 15 amino acids. From germline, CDR1 is KGHDR and CDR2 SFDVKD. Trimming removed 4 bases from V and 4 bases from J, with 12 bases in between. DNA of the CDR3: TGTGCCACCAGTGAGCCCGGCAGGGGTAATGAAAAACTGTTTTTT. Amino acid sequence: CATSEPGRGNEKLFF.

This clonotype was found a few times. This chain uses TRBV7-8 with TRBJ2-3, with TRBD1 matching over 7 bases. With 1 base clipped from V and 4 bases from J, the junction kept 8 bases outside the gene matches. The length of the CDR3 is 16 residues. Looked up from germline, CDR1 is SGHVS and CDR2 is FQNEAQ. The CDR3 sequence is CASSLGAVGGPDTQYF. The CDR3 DNA sequence: TGTGCCAGCAGCTTAGGTGCTGTAGGGGGCCCAGATACGCAGTATTTT.

This clonotype was recorded many times. The chain joins TRBV14 to TRBJ2-1; D is perhaps TRBD2 (6 bases). The CDR3 spans 21 residues. Germline V gene data show CDR1 as SGHDN and CDR2 as FVKESK. Trimming removed 0 bases from V and 1 base from J, with 25 bases in between. The CDR3 nucleotides read TGTGCCAGCAGCCAAGATAGGGGTCATCCTAGCGTATTAAATTCCTACAATGAGCAGTTCTTC. Translating gives CASSQDRGHPSVLNSYNEQFF.

In this sample, this clonotype turned up a few times. The rearrangement joins TRBV20-1 to TRBJ2-1; 7 bases align to TRBD2. Germline CDR1 DFQATT, CDR2 SNEGSKA (reference sequence). This CDR3 contains 15 residues. The V gene end was trimmed by 3 bases and the J gene end by 7 bases; junction bases not matched to a gene: 12. CDR3 bases: TGCAGTGCTAGTGAGACTAGCTTCGGGAGGAATGAGCAGTTCTTC. Protein: CSASETSFGRNEQFF.

This chain joins TRBV12-3 or TRBV12-4 and TRBJ1-5, with 7 bases aligning to TRBD1. V lost 3 bases to trimming and J lost 4 bases; unmatched junction nucleotides: 6. The CDR3 sequence is 15 residues long. In DNA form, the CDR3 reads TGTGCCAGCAGTTTCACCGGGACAGTTAATCAGCCCCAGCATTTT. It is translated as CASSFTGTVNQPQHF.

This rearrangement joins TRBV4-3 to TRBJ2-3; D ambiguous. The CDR3 sequence is 15 residues long. The germline V gene has CDR1 LGHNA and CDR2 YSLEER. V was trimmed by 0 bases and J by 4 bases, leaving 11 bases between them. The CDR3 DNA sequence: TGCGCCAGCAGCCAAGACGACATAATTTCAGATACGCAGTATTTT. Residues: CASSQDDIISDTQYF.

This clonotype was seen more than once but under ten times. The gene calls are TRBV20-1 and TRBJ2-5; the D gene is possibly TRBD2 (6 bases). Per the germline V gene, CDR1 is DFQATT and CDR2 is SNEGSKA (reference sequence). The CDR3 covers 15 residues. V was shortened by 0 bases and J by 1 base, with 12 bases between the two germline ends. CDR3 nucleotide sequence: TGCAGTGCTAGAGACCCGACTAGGGCCCAAGAGACCCAGTACTTC. Residues: CSARDPTRAQETQYF.

This clonotype has just a few counts. The chain has TRBV6-2 or TRBV6-3 and TRBJ2-7, with 10 bases fitting TRBD2. After removal of 3 bases from V and 1 base from J, the junction contained 6 bases not matched to a gene. Germline V gives CDR1 MNHEY, CDR2 SVGEGT. This CDR3 contains 16 residues. The CDR3 region has the DNA TGTGCCAGCAGTTATCTAGCGGGAGTTCCATCCTACGAGCAGTACTTC. Protein product: CASSYLAGVPSYEQYF.

The chain carries TRBV28 and TRBJ2-7, with TRBD2 as a possible D gene (7 bases). Trimming pared 5 bases from V and 0 bases from J, leaving 14 bases between. The CDR3 runs 15 residues. The V gene's germline CDR1 is MDHEN and CDR2 SYDVKM. CDR3 amino acids: CASSTRGASSYEQYF. The CDR3 DNA is TGTGCCAGCAGTACCCGGGGGGCTAGCTCCTACGAGCAGTACTTC. Complete variable domain (other parts from reference TRBV28 and TRBJ2-7): DVKVTQSSRYLVKRTGEKVFLECVQDMDHENMFWYRQDPGLGLRLIYFSYDVKMKEKGDIPEGYSVSREKKERFSLILESASTNQTSMYLCASSTRGASSYEQYFGPGTRLTVT.

The table lists this clonotype with a few counts. The chain combines TRBV20-1 with TRBJ2-1; D may be TRBD1 (7 bases). Germline CDR1 is DFQATT and CDR2 is SNEGSKA (reference sequence). V was clipped by 0 bases and J by 6 bases, with 12 bases between them. CDR3 length: 14 amino acids. CDR3 bases: TGCAGTGCTAGAGACCTTCAGGGGGGCAATGAGCAGTTCTTC. Amino acids: CSARDLQGGNEQFF.

This chain connects TRBV5-1 to TRBJ1-1; D is unclear. V lost 0 bases and J lost 1, with 10 bases in between. Germline assignment: CDR1 SGHRS and CDR2 YFSETQ. The CDR3 length is 15 residues. Written as DNA, the CDR3 is TGCGCCAGCAGCTTGGCGAGCGGAAAGAACACTGAAGCTTTCTTT. Translating gives CASSLASGKNTEAFF.

This clonotype appeared a few times. The chain links TRBV7-9 to TRBJ2-1; 9 bases line up with TRBD1. The CDR3 runs 17 residues. The germline V gene encodes CDR1 SEHNR and CDR2 FQNEAQ (reference sequence). The junction had 7 bases not matched to a gene; V was cut back by 4 bases and J by 0 bases. This CDR3 reads CASSSIGTGSSYNEQFF. For the CDR3, the DNA is TGTGCCAGCAGCTCCATCGGGACAGGGAGCTCCTACAATGAGCAGTTCTTC.

This clonotype has more than one count but fewer than ten. The chain recombines TRBV27 with TRBJ2-5; tentative D call: TRBD2 (6 bases). The CDR3 totals 15 residues. V lost 0 bases and J 4 bases, leaving 12 bases between the germline ends. CDR1 and CDR2 (germline): MNHEY, SMNVEV (reference sequence). In DNA, the CDR3 is TGTGCCAGCAGTTTATCGCCGGGAGCGATAGAGACCCAGTACTTC. Protein: CASSLSPGAIETQYF.

Many counts were recorded for this clonotype. V and J are TRBV6-5 and TRBJ2-1; D is possibly TRBD2 (6 bases). Trimming pared 2 bases from V and 0 bases from J, leaving 11 bases between. The CDR3 has 16 amino acids. The germline gives CDR1 MNHEY, CDR2 SVGAGI. Written as DNA, the CDR3 is TGTGCCAGCAGTTACGGGACTTCGAGCTCCTACAATGAGCAGTTCTTC. This encodes CASSYGTSSSYNEQFF.

A few counts support this clonotype. This chain links TRBV5-1 with TRBJ2-3, with 8 bases identical to TRBD1. This CDR3 region has 16 residues. CDR1 SGHRS and CDR2 YFSETQ come from the germline V gene. V shed 0 bases and J 2 bases; nucleotides not matched to a gene: 5. CDR3 in DNA: TGCGCCAGCAGCTTGGAGGGGGACAGGCCCACAGATACGCAGTATTTT. Protein product: CASSLEGDRPTDTQYF.

J is TRBJ2-7 and V is TRBV12-3 or TRBV12-4; 10 positions agree with TRBD1. This CDR3 is 14 amino acids long. With V trimmed by 7 bases and J by 2 bases, 5 bases remained unmatched. The DNA for the CDR3 is TGTGCCAGCAACGCTGGGACAGGGGCCTACGAGCAGTACTTC. Translating gives CASNAGTGAYEQYF.